This record covers a single TCR beta chain. This record comes from a study of blood T cell repertoires in COVID-19. Libraries were prepared by immunoSEQ multiplex PCR; TCRdb keeps only in-frame clonotypes and omits some of them. The table shows around 62,000 clones, with approximately 90% occurring only once. V lost 3 bases, J lost 2 bases, and 11 bases stayed unmatched. CDR1 is SGHNT, CDR2 YYREEE, per germline (reference sequence). The CDR3 contains 18 residues. Sample: peripheral blood. The clonotype originates from a man aged 60 to 69 with acute or convalescent COVID-19. V usage is TRBV5-4 and J usage is TRBJ2-1, with 10 bases that match TRBD2. CDR3 bases: TGTGCCAGCAGCTCGAAGACCGTAGCGGGAGGACCCTACAATGAGCAGTTCTTC. It codes for CASSSKTVAGGPYNEQFF.